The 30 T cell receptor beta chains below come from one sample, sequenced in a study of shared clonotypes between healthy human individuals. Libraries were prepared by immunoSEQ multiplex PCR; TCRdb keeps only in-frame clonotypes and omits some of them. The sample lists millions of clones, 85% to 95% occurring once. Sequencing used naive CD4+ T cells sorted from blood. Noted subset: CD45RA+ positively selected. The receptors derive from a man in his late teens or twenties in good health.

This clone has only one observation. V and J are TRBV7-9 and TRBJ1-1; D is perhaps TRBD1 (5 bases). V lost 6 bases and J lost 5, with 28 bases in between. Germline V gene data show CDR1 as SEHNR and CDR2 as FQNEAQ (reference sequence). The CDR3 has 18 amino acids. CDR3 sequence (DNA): TGTGCCAGCAGTTTGAGGCCTATGCGGGCCCTACAGGAAACTGAAGCTTTCTTT. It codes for CASSLRPMRALQETEAFF. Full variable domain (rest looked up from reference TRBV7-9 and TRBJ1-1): DTGVSQNPRHKITKRGQNVTFRCDPISEHNRLYWYRQTLGQGPEFLTYFQNEAQLEKSRLLSDRFSAERPKGSFSTLEIQRTEQGDSAMYLCASSLRPMRALQETEAFFGQGTRLTVV.

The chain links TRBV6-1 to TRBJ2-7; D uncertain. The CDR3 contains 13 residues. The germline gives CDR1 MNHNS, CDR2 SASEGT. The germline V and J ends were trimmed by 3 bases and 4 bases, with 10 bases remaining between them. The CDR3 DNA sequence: TGTGCCAGCAGTGAGAGCCTGCAGTACGAGCAGTACTTC. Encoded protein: CASSESLQYEQYF.

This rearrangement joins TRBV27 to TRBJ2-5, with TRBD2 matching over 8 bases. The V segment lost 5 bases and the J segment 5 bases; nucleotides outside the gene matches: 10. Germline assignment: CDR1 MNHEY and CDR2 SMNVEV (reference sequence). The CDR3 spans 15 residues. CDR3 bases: TGTGCCAGCAGTCTAGGCCGGGGACTAGGGGAGACCCAGTACTTC. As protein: CASSLGRGLGETQYF.

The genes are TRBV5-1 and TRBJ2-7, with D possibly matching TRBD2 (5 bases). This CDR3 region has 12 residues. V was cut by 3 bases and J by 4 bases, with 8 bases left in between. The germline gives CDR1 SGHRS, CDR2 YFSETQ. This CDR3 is CASSSDWYEQYF. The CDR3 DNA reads TGCGCCAGCAGCTCGGACTGGTACGAGCAGTACTTC.

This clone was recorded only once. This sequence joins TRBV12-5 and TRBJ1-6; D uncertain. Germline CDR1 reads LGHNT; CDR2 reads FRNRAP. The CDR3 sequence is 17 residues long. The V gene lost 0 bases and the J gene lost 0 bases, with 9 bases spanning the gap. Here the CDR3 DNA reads TGTGCTAGTGGTTTGGTACTGGGGAGCTCCTATAATTCACCCCTCCACTTT. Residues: CASGLVLGSSYNSPLHF.

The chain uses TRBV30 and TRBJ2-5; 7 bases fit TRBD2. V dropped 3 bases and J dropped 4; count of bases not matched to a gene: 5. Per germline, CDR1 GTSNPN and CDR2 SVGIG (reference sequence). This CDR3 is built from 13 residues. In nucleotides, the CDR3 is TGTGCCTGGAGGGGAGGGTTAAGAGAGACCCAGTACTTC. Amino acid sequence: CAWRGGLRETQYF.

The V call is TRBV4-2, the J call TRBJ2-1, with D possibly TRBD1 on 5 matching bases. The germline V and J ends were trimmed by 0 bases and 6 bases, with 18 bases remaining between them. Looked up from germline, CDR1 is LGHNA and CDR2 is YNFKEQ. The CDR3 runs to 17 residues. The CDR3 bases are TGTGCCAGCAGCCAAGATTCTGGGGCCCAATCCGCCAATGAGCAGTTCTTC. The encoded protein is CASSQDSGAQSANEQFF.

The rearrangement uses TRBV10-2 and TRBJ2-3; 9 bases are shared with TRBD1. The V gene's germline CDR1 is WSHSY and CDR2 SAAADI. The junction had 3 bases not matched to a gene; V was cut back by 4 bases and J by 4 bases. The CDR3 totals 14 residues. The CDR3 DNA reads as TGCGCCAGCAGTGGATGGACAGGGGCAGATACGCAGTATTTT. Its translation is CASSGWTGADTQYF.

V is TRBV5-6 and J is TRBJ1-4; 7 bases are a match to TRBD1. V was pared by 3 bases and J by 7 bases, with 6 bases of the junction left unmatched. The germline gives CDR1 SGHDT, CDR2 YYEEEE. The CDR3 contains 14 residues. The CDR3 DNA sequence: TGTGCCAGCAGCTCGACAGGGTTCCCTGAAAAACTGTTTTTT. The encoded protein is CASSSTGFPEKLFF.

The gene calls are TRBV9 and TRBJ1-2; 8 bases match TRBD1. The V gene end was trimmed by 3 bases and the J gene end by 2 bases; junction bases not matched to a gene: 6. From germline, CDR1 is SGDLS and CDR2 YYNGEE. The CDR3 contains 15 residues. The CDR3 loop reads CASSAGGSTNYGYTF. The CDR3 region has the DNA TGTGCCAGCAGCGCAGGGGGCAGCACAAACTATGGCTACACCTTC.

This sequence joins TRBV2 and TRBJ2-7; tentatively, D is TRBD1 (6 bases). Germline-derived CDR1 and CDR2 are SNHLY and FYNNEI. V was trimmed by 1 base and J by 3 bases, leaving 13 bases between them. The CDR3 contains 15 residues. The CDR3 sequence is CASSEGWTELYEQYF. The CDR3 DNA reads TGTGCCAGCAGTGAAGGTTGGACAGAGCTCTACGAGCAGTACTTC. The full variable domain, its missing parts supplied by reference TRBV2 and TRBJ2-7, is EPEVTQTPSHQVTQMGQEVILRCVPISNHLYFYWYRQILGQKVEFLVSFYNNEISEKSEIFDDQFSVERPDGSNFTLKIRSTKLEDSAMYFCASSEGWTELYEQYFGPGTRLTVT.

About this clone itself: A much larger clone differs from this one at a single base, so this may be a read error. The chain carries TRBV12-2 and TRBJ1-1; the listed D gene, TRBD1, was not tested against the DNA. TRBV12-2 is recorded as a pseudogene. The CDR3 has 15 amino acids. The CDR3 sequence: CASRSIPGANTEASF. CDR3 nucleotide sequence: TGTGCAAGTCGCTCCATCCCAGGGGCGAACACTGAAGCTTCCTTT.

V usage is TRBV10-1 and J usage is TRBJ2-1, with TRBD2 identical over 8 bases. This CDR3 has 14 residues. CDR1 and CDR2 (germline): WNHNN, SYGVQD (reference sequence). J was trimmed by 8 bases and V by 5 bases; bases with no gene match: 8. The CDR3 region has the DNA TGCGCCAGCAGTTCCTGGACTAGCCTGGATGAGCAGTTCTTC. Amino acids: CASSSWTSLDEQFF.

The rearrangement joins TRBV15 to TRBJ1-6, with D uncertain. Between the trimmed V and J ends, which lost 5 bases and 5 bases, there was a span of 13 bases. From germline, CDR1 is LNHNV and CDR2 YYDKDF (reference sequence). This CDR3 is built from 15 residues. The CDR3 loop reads CATSRGRQNNSPLHF. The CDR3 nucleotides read TGTGCCACCAGCCGTGGCCGGCAGAATAATTCACCCCTCCACTTT.

The CDR3 sequence is CAISDEGAGVPQHF. Written as DNA, the CDR3 is TGTGCCATCAGTGACGAGGGGGCGGGGGTCCCCCAGCATTTT. The chain carries TRBV10-3 and TRBJ1-5; the match to TRBD1 covers 7 bases. Germline V CDR1 and CDR2: ENHRY, SYGVKD. Trimming removed 3 bases from V and 10 bases from J; junction bases left unmatched: 9. The CDR3 totals 14 residues.

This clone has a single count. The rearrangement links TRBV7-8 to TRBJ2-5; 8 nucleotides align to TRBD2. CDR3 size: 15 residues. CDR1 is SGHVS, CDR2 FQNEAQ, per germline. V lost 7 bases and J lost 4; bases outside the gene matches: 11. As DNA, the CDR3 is TGTGCCAGCATCCTTCGGGGGGGTATCCGAGAGACCCAGTACTTC. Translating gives CASILRGGIRETQYF.

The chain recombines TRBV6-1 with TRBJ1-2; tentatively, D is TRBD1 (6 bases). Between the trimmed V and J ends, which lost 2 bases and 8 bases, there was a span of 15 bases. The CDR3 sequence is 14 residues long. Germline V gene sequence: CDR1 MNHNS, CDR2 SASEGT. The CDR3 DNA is TGTGCCAGCAGTGAAAAGGGCAGGGGAGGAGGCTACACCTTC. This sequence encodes CASSEKGRGGGYTF.

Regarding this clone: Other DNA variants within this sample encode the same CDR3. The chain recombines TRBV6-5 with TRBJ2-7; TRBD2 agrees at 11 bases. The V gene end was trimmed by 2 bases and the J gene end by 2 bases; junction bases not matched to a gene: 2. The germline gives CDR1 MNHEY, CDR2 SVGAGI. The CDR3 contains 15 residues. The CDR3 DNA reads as TGTGCCAGCAGTTACGGGACTAGCGGTACCTACGAGCAGTACTTC. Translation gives CASSYGTSGTYEQYF.

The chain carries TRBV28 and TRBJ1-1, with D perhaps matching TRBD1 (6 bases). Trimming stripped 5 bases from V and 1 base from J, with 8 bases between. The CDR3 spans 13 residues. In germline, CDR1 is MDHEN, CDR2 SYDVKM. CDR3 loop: CASSAQGNTEAFF. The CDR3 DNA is TGTGCCAGCAGTGCACAGGGGAACACTGAAGCTTTCTTT. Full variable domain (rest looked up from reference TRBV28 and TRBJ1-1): DVKVTQSSRYLVKRTGEKVFLECVQDMDHENMFWYRQDPGLGLRLIYFSYDVKMKEKGDIPEGYSVSREKKERFSLILESASTNQTSMYLCASSAQGNTEAFFGQGTRLTVV.

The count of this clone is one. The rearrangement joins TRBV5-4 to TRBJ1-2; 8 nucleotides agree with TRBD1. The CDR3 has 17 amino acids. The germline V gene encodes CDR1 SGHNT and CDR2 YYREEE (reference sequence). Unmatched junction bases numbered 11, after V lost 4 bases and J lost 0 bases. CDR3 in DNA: TGTGCCAGCAGCCTACCAGGGACAGGAATATCTAACTATGGCTACACCTTC. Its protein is CASSLPGTGISNYGYTF.

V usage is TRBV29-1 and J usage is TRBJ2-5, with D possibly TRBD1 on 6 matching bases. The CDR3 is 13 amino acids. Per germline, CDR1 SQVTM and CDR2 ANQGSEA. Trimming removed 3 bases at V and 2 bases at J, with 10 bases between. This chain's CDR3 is CSVERTVQETQYF. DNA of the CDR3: TGCAGCGTTGAGAGGACAGTACAAGAGACCCAGTACTTC.

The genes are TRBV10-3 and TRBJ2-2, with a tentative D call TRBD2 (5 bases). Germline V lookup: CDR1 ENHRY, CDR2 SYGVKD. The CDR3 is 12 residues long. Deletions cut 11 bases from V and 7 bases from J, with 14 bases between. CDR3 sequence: CAAGGVHGELFF. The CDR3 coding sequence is TGTGCCGCGGGTGGCGTTCACGGGGAGCTGTTTTTT.

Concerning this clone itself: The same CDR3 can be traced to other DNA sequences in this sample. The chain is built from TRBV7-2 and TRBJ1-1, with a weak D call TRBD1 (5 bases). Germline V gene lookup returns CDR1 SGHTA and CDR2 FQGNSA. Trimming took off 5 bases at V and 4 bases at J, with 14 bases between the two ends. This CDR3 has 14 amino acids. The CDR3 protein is CASSPPGAFTEAFF. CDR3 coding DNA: TGTGCCAGCAGCCCCCCCGGGGCCTTCACTGAAGCTTTCTTT.

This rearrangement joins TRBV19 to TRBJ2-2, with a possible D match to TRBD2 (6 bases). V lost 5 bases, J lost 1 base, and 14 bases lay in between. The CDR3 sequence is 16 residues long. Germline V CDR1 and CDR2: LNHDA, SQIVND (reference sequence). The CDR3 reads CASSLQAGLNTGELFF. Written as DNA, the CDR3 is TGTGCCAGTAGTCTCCAGGCGGGGCTGAACACCGGGGAGCTGTTTTTT. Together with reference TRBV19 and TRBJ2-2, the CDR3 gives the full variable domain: DGGITQSPKYLFRKEGQNVTLSCEQNLNHDAMYWYRQDPGQGLRLIYYSQIVNDFQKGDIAEGYSVSREKKESFPLTVTSAQKNPTAFYLCASSLQAGLNTGELFFGEGSRLTVL.

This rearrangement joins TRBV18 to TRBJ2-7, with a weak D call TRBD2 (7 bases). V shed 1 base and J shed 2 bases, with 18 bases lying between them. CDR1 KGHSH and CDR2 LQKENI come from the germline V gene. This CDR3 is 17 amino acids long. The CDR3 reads CASSPRVGGAKAYEQYF. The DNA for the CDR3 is TGTGCCAGCTCACCACGGGTGGGGGGGGCAAAGGCCTACGAGCAGTACTTC.

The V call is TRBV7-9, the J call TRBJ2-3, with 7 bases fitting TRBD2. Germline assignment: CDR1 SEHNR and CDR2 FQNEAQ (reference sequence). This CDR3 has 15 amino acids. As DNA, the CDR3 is TGTGCGTACCTGGGGCTAGCGGCAAGCACAGATACGCAGTATTTT. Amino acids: CAYLGLAASTDTQYF.

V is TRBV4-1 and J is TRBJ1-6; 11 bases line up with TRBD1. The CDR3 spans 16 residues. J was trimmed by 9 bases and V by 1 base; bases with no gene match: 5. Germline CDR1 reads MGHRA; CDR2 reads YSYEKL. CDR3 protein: CASSQASGTGGSPLHF. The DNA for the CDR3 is TGCGCCAGCAGCCAAGCGTCCGGGACAGGGGGTTCACCCCTCCACTTT.

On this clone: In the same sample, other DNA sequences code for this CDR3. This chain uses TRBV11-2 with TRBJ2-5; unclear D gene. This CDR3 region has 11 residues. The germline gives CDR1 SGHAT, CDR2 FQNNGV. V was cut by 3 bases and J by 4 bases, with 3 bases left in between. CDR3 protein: CASSLRETQYF. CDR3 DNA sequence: TGTGCCAGCAGCTTGCGAGAGACCCAGTACTTC.

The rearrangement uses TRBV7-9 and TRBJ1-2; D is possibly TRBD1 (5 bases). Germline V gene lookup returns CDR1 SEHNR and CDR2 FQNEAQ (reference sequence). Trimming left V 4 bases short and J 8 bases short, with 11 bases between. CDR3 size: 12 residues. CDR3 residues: CASSSTVRGYTF. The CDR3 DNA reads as TGTGCCAGCAGCTCGACAGTTCGCGGCTACACCTTC.

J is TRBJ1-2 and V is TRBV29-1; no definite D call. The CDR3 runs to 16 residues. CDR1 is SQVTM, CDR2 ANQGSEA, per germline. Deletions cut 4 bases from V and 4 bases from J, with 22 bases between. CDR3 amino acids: CSVVPARTESSYGYTF. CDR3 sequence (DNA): TGCAGCGTTGTGCCGGCAAGGACGGAGTCCTCCTATGGCTACACCTTC.